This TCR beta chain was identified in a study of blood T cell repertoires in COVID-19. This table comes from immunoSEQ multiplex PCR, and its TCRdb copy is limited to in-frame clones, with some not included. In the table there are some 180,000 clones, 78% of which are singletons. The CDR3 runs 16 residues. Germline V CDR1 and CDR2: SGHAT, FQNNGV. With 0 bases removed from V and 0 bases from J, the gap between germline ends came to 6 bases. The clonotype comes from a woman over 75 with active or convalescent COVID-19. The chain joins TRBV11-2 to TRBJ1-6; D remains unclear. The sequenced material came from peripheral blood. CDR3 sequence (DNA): TGTGCCAGCAGCTTAGAACACCTCTCCTATAATTCACCCCTCCACTTT. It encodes CASSLEHLSYNSPLHF.